The next 10 T cell receptor beta chains were all read from a single sample in a study of CD8+ T cells in alopecia areata. RNA was extracted and reverse transcribed into cDNA as the sequencing template. Assay: immunoSEQ multiplex PCR; the TCRdb copy retains only in-frame clones and omits some. The table includes 150,000 to 200,000 clones, 50% to 75% detected once. Treatment given: oral pan-JAK inhibitor, 5-10 mg twice daily. Sequenced material: CD4+ T cells sorted from blood, taken around week 55, from a patient treated with tofacitinib. The receptor source for this set is a human donor with alopecia areata.

V is TRBV6-6 and J is TRBJ1-2; possibly TRBD1 for D (5 bases). Trimming took 3 bases from V and 4 from J, leaving 9 bases between them. The CDR3 covers 13 residues. Germline lookup yields CDR1 MNHNY and CDR2 SVGAGI (reference sequence). CDR3 loop: CASSYTGTYGYTF. The CDR3 nucleotides are TGTGCCAGCAGTTATACCGGGACCTATGGCTACACCTTC.

Regarding this clone: One end of the junction fails to match germline, which may point to a read error. This chain connects TRBV4-1 to TRBJ2-6, with D possibly matching TRBD2 (6 bases). The CDR3 length is 15 residues. Germline CDR1 is MGHRA and CDR2 is YSYEKL. CDR3 region: CASSQDEGGANVLTF. The CDR3 nucleotides are TGCGCCAGCAGCCAAGATGAAGGCGGGGCGAACGTCCTGACTTTC.

This clone was recorded once. The rearrangement uses TRBV30 and TRBJ1-5; tentative D call: TRBD1 (6 bases). The CDR3 runs to 16 residues. In germline, CDR1 is GTSNPN, CDR2 SVGIG (reference sequence). V lost 0 bases to trimming and J lost 6 bases, with 18 bases between them. For the CDR3, the DNA is TGTGCCTGGAGTGTACTAGGGGGGCCTTGGGGTCAGCCCCAGCATTTT. Translated, it gives CAWSVLGGPWGQPQHF.

This clone occurred once. The V call is TRBV30, the J call TRBJ1-5, with 8 bases fitting TRBD1. Germline V gene sequence: CDR1 GTSNPN, CDR2 SVGIG (reference sequence). The CDR3 consists of 14 residues. After removal of 3 bases from V and 4 bases from J, the junction contained 5 bases not matched to a gene. In DNA, the CDR3 is TGTGCCTGGAGCGGAGGACAGGGAAATCAGCCCCAGCATTTT. Amino acid sequence: CAWSGGQGNQPQHF.

This chain uses TRBV27 with TRBJ1-2, with 8 bases identical to TRBD1. The CDR3 runs to 13 residues. The junction had 6 bases not matched to a gene; V was cut back by 4 bases and J by 8 bases. The germline V gene has CDR1 MNHEY and CDR2 SMNVEV (reference sequence). CDR3 region: CASSSLDRAGYTF. The CDR3, as DNA: TGTGCCAGCAGTTCCTTGGACAGGGCGGGCTACACCTTC.

This clone was picked up one time. V usage is TRBV28 and J usage is TRBJ1-1; D gene ambiguous. CDR3 size: 15 residues. V was cut by 1 base and J by 1 base, with 10 bases left in between. Germline lookup yields CDR1 MDHEN and CDR2 SYDVKM. The CDR3, as DNA: TGTGCCAGCAGTTTATTTCCGCCGCAGAACACTGAAGCTTTCTTT. Translation: CASSLFPPQNTEAFF.

This chain uses TRBV29-1 with TRBJ2-3; maybe TRBD2 (6 bases). V was cut by 4 bases and J by 4 bases, with 21 bases left in between. CDR1 and CDR2 (germline): SQVTM, ANQGSEA. The CDR3 extends over 16 amino acids. CDR3 protein: CSVGATRGNRADTQYF. For the CDR3, the DNA is TGCAGCGTTGGAGCGACTAGAGGCAATCGGGCAGATACGCAGTATTTT.

The chain recombines TRBV29-1 with TRBJ1-5, with D perhaps matching TRBD1 (6 bases). V was trimmed by 4 bases and J by 2 bases, leaving 15 bases between them. The length of the CDR3 is 15 residues. Germline assignment: CDR1 SQVTM and CDR2 ANQGSEA. The CDR3 sequence is CSVVLQGGGNQPQHF. CDR3 in DNA: TGCAGCGTTGTTTTACAGGGAGGCGGCAATCAGCCCCAGCATTTT. Looking up the rest from reference TRBV29-1 and TRBJ1-5 gives the full variable domain: SAVISQKPSRDICQRGTSLTIQCQVDSQVTMMFWYRQQPGQSLTLIATANQGSEATYESGFVIDKFPISRPNLTFSTLTVSNMSPEDSSIYLCSVVLQGGGNQPQHFGDGTRLSIL.

The chain has TRBV30 and TRBJ2-5, with D unclear. V lost 2 bases and J 4 bases, leaving 5 bases between the germline ends. CDR1 is GTSNPN and CDR2 is SVGIG in the germline V gene (reference sequence). The CDR3 covers 11 residues. CDR3 nucleotides: TGTGCCTGGAGTTTTGCAGAGACCCAGTACTTC. Translation gives CAWSFAETQYF.

This clone was seen a handful of times. The rearrangement links TRBV29-1 to TRBJ2-3; possibly TRBD1 for D (5 bases). This CDR3 comprises 11 residues. CDR1 and CDR2 (germline): SQVTM, ANQGSEA. The germline V and J ends were trimmed by 8 bases and 2 bases, with 8 bases remaining between them. Here the CDR3 reads CSKQATDTQYF. Written as DNA, the CDR3 is TGCAGCAAACAGGCCACAGATACGCAGTATTTT.